The 6 T cell receptor beta chains below all came from one sample that was sequenced in a study of cytomegalovirus exposure and HLA in healthy donors. Vbeta (60) and Jbeta (13) primers were used in the PCR. Produced via immunoSEQ multiplex PCR; TCRdb's table is partial and in-frame only. Its table lists fewer than 130,000 clones. Input material: PBMCs. These receptors were taken from a man over 45 in good health and CMV-seronegative.

The genes are TRBV7-2 and TRBJ2-7, with 8 bases that match TRBD2. Trimming removed 5 bases from V and 5 bases from J; junction bases left unmatched: 14. The CDR3 totals 16 residues. The germline V gene encodes CDR1 SGHTA and CDR2 FQGNSA. The CDR3 DNA reads as TGTGCCAGCAGCCGCCGGCGGGGGGCCCTAGGGGACGAGCAGTACTTC. Its protein product is CASSRRRGALGDEQYF.

The chain is built from TRBV10-3 and TRBJ2-1; 8 positions agree with TRBD1. V trimming: 10 bases; J trimming: 2 bases; junction bases outside the gene matches: 7. The CDR3 runs to 14 residues. Germline V gives CDR1 ENHRY, CDR2 SYGVKD. CDR3 nucleotides: TGTGCCACGACAGGGACAGGCACCTACAATGAGCAGTTCTTC. Amino acids: CATTGTGTYNEQFF.

The chain carries TRBV7-8 and TRBJ2-3; no definite D call. CDR1 SGHVS and CDR2 FQNEAQ come from the germline V gene. Deletions cut 6 bases from V and 3 bases from J, with 10 bases between. The CDR3 runs to 13 residues. Here the CDR3 DNA reads TGTGCCAGCAGTCGAGGCGAAACAGATACGCAGTATTTT. Residues: CASSRGETDTQYF.

The chain joins TRBV19 to TRBJ1-1; D not certain. CDR3 length: 14 residues. CDR1 and CDR2 (germline): LNHDA, SQIVND (reference sequence). The V gene lost 4 bases and the J gene lost 0 bases, with 9 bases spanning the gap. As DNA, the CDR3 is TGTGCCAGTAGTAGGAGGCTGATGAACACTGAAGCTTTCTTT. This codes for CASSRRLMNTEAFF.

The J gene is TRBJ1-5, the V gene TRBV27; maybe TRBD1 (6 bases). Germline V gives CDR1 MNHEY, CDR2 SMNVEV (reference sequence). This CDR3 has 13 amino acids. V was cut by 6 bases and J by 1 base, with 7 bases left in between. CDR3 nucleotides: TGTGCCAGCAGGACAGGAAGCAATCAGCCCCAGCATTTT. Its translation is CASRTGSNQPQHF.

The V call is TRBV20-1, the J call TRBJ2-1; TRBD2 is a possible D gene (5 bases). The CDR3 totals 11 residues. Germline CDR1 reads DFQATT; CDR2 reads SNEGSKA (reference sequence). V was clipped by 3 bases and J by 9 bases, with 9 bases between them. The CDR3 protein is CSASGEFEQFF. The CDR3 DNA reads TGCAGTGCTAGTGGGGAGTTTGAGCAGTTCTTC.